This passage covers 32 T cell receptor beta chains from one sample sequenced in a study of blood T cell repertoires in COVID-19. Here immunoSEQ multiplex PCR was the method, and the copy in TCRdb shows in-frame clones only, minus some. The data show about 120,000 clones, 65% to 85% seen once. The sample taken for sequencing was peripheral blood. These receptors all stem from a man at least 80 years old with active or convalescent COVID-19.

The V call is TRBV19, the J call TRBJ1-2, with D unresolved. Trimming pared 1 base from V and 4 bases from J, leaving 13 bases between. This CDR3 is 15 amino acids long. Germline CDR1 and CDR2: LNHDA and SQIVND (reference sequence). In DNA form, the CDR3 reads TGTGCCAGTAGTATAGCAACAGACAAGCTCTATGGCTACACCTTC. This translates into CASSIATDKLYGYTF.

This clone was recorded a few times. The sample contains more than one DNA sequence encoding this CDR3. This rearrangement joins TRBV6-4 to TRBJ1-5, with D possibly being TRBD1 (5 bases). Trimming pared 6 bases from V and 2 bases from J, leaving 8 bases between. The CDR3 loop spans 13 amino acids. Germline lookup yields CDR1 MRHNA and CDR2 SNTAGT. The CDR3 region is CASSREGNQPQHF. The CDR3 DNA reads TGTGCCAGCAGCAGGGAGGGCAATCAGCCCCAGCATTTT.

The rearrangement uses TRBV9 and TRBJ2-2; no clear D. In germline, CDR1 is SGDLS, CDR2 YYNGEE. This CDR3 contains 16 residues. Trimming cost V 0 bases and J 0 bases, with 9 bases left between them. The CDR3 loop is CASSVGAAANTGELFF. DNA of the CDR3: TGTGCCAGCAGCGTAGGGGCTGCTGCGAACACCGGGGAGCTGTTTTTT.

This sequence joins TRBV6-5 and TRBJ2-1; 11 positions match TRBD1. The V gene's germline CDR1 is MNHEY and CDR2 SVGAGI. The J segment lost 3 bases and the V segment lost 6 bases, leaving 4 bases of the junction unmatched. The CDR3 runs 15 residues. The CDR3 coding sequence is TGTGCCAGCAGATCGGACAGGGGGCTCTACAATGAGCAGTTCTTC. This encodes CASRSDRGLYNEQFF.

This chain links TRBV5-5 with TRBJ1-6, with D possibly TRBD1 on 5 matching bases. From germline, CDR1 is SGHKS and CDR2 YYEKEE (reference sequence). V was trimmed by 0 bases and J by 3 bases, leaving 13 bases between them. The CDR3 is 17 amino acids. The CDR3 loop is CASSLVAGPIYNSPLHF. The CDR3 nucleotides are TGTGCCAGCAGCTTGGTTGCAGGGCCCATCTATAATTCACCCCTCCACTTT.

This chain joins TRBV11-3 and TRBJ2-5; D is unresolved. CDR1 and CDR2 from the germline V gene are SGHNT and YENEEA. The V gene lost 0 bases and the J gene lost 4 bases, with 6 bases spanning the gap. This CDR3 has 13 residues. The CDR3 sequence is CASSLDGGETQYF. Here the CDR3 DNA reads TGTGCCAGCAGCTTAGACGGCGGAGAGACCCAGTACTTC.

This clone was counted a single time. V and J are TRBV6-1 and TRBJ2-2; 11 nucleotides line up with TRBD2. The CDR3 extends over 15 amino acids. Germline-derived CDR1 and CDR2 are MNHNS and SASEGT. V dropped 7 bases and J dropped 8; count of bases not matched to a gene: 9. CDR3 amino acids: CASTQLAGASGELFF. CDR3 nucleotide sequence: TGTGCCAGCACCCAACTAGCGGGGGCCTCTGGGGAGCTGTTTTTT.

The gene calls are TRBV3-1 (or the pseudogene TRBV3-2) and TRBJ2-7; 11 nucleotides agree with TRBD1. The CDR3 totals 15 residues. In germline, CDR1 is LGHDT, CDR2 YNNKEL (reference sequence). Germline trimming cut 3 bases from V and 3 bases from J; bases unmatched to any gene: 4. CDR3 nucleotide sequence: TGTGCCAGCAGCCAGGGGACAGGGGGGAGCTACGAGCAGTACTTC. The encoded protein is CASSQGTGGSYEQYF.

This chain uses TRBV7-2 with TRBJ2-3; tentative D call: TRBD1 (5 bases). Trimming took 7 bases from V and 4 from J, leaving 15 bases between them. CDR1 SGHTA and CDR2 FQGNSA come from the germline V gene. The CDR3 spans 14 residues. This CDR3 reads CASTPPLGADTQYF. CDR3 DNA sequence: TGTGCCAGCACCCCACCATTAGGGGCAGATACGCAGTATTTT.

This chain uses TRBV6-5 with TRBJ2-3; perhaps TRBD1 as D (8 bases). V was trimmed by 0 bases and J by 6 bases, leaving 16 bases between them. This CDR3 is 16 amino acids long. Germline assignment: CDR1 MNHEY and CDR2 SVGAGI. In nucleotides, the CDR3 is TGTGCCAGCAGTTACTCCAGGGGGCGGGGGAAGGATACGCAGTATTTT. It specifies CASSYSRGRGKDTQYF.

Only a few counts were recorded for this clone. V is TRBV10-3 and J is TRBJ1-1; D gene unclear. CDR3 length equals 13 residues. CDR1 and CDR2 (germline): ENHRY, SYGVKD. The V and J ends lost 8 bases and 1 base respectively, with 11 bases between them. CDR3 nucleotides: TGTGCCATCGAACCCCGACAGAACACTGAAGCTTTCTTT. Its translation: CAIEPRQNTEAFF.

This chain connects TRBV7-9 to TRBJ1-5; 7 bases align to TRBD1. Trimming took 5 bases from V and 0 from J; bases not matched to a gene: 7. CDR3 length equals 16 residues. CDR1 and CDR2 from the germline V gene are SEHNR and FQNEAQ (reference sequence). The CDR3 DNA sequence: TGTGCCAGCAGCCCCGGGGACAGCAATAGCAATCAGCCCCAGCATTTT. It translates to CASSPGDSNSNQPQHF. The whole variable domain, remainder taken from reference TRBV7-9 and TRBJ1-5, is DTGVSQNPRHKITKRGQNVTFRCDPISEHNRLYWYRQTLGQGPEFLTYFQNEAQLEKSRLLSDRFSAERPKGSFSTLEIQRTEQGDSAMYLCASSPGDSNSNQPQHFGDGTRLSIL.

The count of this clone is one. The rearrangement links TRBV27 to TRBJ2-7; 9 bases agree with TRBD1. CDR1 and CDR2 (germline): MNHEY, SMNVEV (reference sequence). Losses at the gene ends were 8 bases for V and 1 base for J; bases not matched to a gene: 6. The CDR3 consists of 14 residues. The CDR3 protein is CASSWTGASYEQYF. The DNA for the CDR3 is TGTGCCAGCTCCTGGACAGGGGCGTCCTACGAGCAGTACTTC.

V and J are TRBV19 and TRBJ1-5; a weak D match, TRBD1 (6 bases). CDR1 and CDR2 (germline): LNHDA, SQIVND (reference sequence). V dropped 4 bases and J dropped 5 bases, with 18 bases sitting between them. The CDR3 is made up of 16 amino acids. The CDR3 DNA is TGTGCCAGTAGTACACAGGGTAGCTCCGGGTATCAGCCCCAGCATTTT. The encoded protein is CASSTQGSSGYQPQHF.

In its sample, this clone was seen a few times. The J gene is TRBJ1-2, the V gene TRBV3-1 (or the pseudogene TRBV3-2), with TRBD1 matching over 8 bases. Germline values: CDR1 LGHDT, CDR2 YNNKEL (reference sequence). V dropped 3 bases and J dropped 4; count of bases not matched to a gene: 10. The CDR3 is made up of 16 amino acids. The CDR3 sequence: CASSHESWTGIYGYTF. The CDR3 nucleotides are TGTGCCAGCAGCCATGAGTCCTGGACAGGGATCTATGGCTACACCTTC.

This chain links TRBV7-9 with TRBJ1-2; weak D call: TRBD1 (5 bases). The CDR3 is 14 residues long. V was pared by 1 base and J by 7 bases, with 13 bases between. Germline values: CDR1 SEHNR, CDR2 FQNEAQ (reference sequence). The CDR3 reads CASSLDFRGGGYTF. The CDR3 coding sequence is TGTGCCAGCAGCTTAGACTTTAGGGGAGGTGGCTACACCTTC.

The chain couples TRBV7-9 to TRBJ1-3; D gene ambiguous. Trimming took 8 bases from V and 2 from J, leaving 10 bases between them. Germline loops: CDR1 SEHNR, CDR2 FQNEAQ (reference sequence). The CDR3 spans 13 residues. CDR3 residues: CASGEGAGNTIYF. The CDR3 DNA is TGTGCCAGCGGGGAGGGAGCTGGAAACACCATATATTTT.

The CDR3 DNA sequence: TGTGCCAGCAGCTTACGTCAGGGTGGCAATGAGCAGTTCTTC. This codes for CASSLRQGGNEQFF. V is TRBV11-3 and J is TRBJ2-1, with a weak D call TRBD1 (5 bases). V lost 2 bases and J lost 6, with 11 bases in between. There are 14 residues in the CDR3. The germline gives CDR1 SGHNT, CDR2 YENEEA.

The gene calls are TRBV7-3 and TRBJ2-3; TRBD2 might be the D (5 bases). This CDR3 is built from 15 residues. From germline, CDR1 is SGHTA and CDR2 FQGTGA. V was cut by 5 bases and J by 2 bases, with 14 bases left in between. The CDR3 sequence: CASSPWASLTDTQYF. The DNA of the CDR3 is TGTGCCAGCAGCCCATGGGCTAGCCTCACAGATACGCAGTATTTT.

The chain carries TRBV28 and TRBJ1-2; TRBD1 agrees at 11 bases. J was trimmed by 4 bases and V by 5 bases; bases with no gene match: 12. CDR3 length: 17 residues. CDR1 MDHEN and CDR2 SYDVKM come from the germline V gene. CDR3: CASSLSPDRGPFYGYTF. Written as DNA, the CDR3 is TGTGCCAGCAGTCTCTCTCCGGACAGGGGGCCCTTCTATGGCTACACCTTC.

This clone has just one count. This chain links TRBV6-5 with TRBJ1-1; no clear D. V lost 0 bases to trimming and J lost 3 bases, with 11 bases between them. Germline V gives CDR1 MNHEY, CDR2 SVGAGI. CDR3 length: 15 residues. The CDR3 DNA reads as TGTGCCAGCAGTTACTCGTCCAGGCTCGACACTGAAGCTTTCTTT. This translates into CASSYSSRLDTEAFF.

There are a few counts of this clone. DNA of the CDR3: TGCGCCAGCAGCTTTGGGACAGGAGATTATAGCAATCAGCCCCAGCATTTT. This codes for CASSFGTGDYSNQPQHF. The rearrangement joins TRBV5-1 to TRBJ1-5; 8 bases are a match to TRBD1. The ends lost 2 bases at V and 0 bases at J; junction bases unmatched: 7. Germline values: CDR1 SGHRS, CDR2 YFSETQ. This CDR3 has 17 amino acids. Variable domain in full (rest from reference TRBV5-1 and TRBJ1-5): KAGVTQTPRYLIKTRGQQVTLSCSPISGHRSVSWYQQTPGQGLQFLFEYFSETQRNKGNFPGRFSGRQFSNSRSEMNVSTLELGDSALYLCASSFGTGDYSNQPQHFGDGTRLSIL.

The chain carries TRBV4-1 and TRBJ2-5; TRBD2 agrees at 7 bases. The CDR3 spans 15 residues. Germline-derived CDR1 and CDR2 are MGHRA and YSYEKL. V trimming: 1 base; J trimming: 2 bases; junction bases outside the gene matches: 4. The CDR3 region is CASSQGPSGQETQYF. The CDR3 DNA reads TGCGCCAGCAGCCAAGGTCCTAGCGGACAAGAGACCCAGTACTTC.

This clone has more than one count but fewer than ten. As DNA, the CDR3 is TGTGCCAGCAGCTTCGGACTAGCACCCCGAACATCCTACAATGAGCAGTTCTTC. Translation: CASSFGLAPRTSYNEQFF. The V gene is TRBV7-9, the J gene TRBJ2-1, with 8 bases matching TRBD2. The CDR3 is 18 residues long. The junction had 11 bases not matched to a gene; V was cut back by 3 bases and J by 1 base. Germline values: CDR1 SEHNR, CDR2 FQNEAQ (reference sequence).

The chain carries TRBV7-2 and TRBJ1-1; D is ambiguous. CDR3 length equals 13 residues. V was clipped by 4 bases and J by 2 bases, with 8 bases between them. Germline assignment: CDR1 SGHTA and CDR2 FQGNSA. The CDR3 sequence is CASSSSGNTEAFF. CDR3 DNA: TGTGCCAGCAGCTCTTCAGGAAACACTGAAGCTTTCTTT.

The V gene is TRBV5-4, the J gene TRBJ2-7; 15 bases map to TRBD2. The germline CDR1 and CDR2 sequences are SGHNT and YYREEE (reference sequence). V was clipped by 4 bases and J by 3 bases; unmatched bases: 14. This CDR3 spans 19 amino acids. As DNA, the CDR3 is TGTGCCAGCAGCCCGCTAGGGACTAGCGGGGGGCCTCTTCTCTACGAGCAGTACTTC. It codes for CASSPLGTSGGPLLYEQYF.

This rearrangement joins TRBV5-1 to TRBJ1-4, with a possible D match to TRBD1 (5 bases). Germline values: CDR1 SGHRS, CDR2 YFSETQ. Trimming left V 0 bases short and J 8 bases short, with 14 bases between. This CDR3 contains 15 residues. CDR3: CASSLGTPGVEKLFF. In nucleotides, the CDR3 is TGCGCCAGCAGCTTGGGGACCCCGGGGGTCGAAAAACTGTTTTTT.

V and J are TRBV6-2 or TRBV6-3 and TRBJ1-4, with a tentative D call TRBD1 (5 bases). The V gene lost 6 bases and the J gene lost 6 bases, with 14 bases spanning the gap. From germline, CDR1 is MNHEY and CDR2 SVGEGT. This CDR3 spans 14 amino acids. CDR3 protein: CASSPGTGYEKLFF. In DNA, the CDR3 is TGTGCCAGCAGCCCTGGGACTGGATATGAAAAACTGTTTTTT.

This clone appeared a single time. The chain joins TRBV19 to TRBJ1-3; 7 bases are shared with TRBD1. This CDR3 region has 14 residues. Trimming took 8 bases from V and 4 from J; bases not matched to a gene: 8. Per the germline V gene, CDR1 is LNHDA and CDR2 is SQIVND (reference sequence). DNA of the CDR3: TGTGCCAGTTCCTCCCGGGGACAGGGAAACACCATATATTTT. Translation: CASSSRGQGNTIYF.

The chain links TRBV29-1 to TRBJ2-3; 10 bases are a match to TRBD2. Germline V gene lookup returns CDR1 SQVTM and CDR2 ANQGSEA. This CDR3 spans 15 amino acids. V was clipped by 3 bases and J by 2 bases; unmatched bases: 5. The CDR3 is CSVEGSGGSTDTQYF. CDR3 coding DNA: TGCAGCGTTGAGGGTAGCGGGGGGTCCACAGATACGCAGTATTTT.

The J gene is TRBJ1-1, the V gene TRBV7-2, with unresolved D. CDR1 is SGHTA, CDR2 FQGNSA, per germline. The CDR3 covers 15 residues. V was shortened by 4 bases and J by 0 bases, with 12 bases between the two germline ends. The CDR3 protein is CASSSGAVMNTEAFF. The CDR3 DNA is TGTGCCAGCAGCTCTGGAGCGGTTATGAACACTGAAGCTTTCTTT.

DNA of the CDR3: TGTGCCAGCAGCCAGCGGCGCACAGATACGCAGTATTTT. Translating it yields CASSQRRTDTQYF. The chain employs TRBV6-5 and TRBJ2-3; tentatively, D is TRBD2 (5 bases). Trimming removed 6 bases from V and 1 base from J, with 8 bases in between. Germline CDR1 is MNHEY and CDR2 is SVGAGI. The CDR3 spans 13 residues.